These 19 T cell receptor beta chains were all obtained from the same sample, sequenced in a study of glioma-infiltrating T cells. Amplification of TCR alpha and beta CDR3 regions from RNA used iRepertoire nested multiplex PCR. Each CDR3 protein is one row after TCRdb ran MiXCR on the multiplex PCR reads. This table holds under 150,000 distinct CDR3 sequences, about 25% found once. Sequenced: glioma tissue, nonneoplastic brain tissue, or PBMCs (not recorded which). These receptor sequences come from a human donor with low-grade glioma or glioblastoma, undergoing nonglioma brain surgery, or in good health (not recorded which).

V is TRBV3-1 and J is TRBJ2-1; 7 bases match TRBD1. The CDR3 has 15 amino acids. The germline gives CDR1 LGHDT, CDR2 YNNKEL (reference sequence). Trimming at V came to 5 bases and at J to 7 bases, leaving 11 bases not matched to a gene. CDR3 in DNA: TGTGCCAGCAGCACGTTCGACAGGGCAATGAATGAGCAGTTCTTC. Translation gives CASSTFDRAMNEQFF.

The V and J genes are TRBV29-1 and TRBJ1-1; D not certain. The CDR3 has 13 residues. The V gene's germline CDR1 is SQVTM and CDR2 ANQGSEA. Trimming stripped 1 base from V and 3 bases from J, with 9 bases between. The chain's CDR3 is CSVEATPDTEAFF. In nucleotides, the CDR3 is TGCAGCGTTGAAGCTACACCGGACACTGAAGCTTTCTTT.

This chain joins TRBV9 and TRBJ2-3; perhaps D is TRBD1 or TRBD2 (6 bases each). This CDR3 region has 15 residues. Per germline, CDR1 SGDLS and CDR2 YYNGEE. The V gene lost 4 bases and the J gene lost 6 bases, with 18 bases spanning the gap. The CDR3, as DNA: TGTGCCAGCAGCCCAGAAGGAGGGGGGCCCGATACGCAGTATTTT. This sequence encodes CASSPEGGGPDTQYF.

The CDR3 bases are TGTGCCAGCAGCCTCGGACCTGGAGCCCAGTACTTC. It specifies CASSLGPGAQYF. V is TRBV6-2 or TRBV6-3 and J is TRBJ2-5; D gene ambiguous. Germline V lookup: CDR1 MNHEY, CDR2 SVGEGT. V was cut by 6 bases and J by 9 bases, with 14 bases left in between. This CDR3 comprises 12 residues.

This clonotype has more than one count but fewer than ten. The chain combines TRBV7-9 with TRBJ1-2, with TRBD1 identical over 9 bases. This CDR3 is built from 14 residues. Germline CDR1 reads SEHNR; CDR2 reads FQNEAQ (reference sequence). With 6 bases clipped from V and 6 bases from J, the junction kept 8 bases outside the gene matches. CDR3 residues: CASSRTGGYDGYTF. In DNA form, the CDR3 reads TGTGCCAGCAGTAGAACAGGGGGCTATGATGGCTACACCTTC.

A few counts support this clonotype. CDR3 coding DNA: TGCAGTGCTTTAAGACTAGCGGACCAAGAGACCCAGTACTTC. It is translated as CSALRLADQETQYF. The chain joins TRBV20-1 to TRBJ2-5, with 9 nucleotides matching TRBD2. The J segment lost 0 bases and the V segment lost 5 bases, leaving 4 bases of the junction unmatched. This CDR3 contains 14 residues. Germline V CDR1 and CDR2: DFQATT, SNEGSKA (reference sequence).

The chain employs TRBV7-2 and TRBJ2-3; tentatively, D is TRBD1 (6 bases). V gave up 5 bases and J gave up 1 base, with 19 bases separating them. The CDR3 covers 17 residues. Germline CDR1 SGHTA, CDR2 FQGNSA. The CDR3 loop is CASSARAQGWGTDTQYF. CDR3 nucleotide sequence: TGTGCCAGCAGCGCGAGGGCACAGGGTTGGGGCACAGATACGCAGTATTTT.

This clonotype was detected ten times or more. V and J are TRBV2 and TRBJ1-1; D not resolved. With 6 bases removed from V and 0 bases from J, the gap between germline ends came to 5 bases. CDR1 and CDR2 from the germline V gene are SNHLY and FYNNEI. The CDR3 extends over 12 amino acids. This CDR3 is CASSLMNTEAFF. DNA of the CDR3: TGTGCCAGCAGCCTCATGAACACTGAAGCTTTCTTT. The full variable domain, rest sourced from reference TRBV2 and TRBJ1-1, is EPEVTQTPSHQVTQMGQEVILRCVPISNHLYFYWYRQILGQKVEFLVSFYNNEISEKSEIFDDQFSVERPDGSNFTLKIRSTKLEDSAMYFCASSLMNTEAFFGQGTRLTVV.

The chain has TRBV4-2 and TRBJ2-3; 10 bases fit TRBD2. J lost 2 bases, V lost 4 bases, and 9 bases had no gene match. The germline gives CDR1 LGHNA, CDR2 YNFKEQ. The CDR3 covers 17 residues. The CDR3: CASSLVSSGGLTDTQYF. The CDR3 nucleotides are TGTGCCAGCAGCCTAGTTTCTAGCGGGGGCCTCACAGATACGCAGTATTTT.

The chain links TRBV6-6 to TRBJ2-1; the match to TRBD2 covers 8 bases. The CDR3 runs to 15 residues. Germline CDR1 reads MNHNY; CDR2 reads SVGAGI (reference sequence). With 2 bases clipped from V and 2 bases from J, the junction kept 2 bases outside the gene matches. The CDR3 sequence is CASSYAGGTYNEQFF. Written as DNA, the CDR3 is TGTGCCAGCAGTTACGCGGGGGGAACCTACAATGAGCAGTTCTTC.

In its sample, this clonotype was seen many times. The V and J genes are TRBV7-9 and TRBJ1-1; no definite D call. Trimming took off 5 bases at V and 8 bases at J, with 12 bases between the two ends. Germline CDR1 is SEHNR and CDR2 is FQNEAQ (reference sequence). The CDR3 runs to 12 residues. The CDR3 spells CASSRTESEAFF. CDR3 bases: TGTGCCAGCAGCCGGACGGAGTCAGAAGCTTTCTTT.

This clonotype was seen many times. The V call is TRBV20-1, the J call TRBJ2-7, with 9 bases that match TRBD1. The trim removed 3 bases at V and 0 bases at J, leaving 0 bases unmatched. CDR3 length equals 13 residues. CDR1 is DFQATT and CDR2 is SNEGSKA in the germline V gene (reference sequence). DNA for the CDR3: TGCAGTGCTAGGACAGGGGGCTCCTACGAGCAGTACGTC. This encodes CSARTGGSYEQYV.

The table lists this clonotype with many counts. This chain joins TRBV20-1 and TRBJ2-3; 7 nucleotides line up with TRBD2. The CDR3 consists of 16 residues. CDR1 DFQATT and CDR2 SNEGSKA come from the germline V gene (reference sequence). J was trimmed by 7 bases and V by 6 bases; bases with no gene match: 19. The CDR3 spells CSASHGASGLINTQYF. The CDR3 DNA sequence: TGCAGTGCAAGTCATGGGGCTAGCGGCCTGATAAATACGCAGTATTTT.

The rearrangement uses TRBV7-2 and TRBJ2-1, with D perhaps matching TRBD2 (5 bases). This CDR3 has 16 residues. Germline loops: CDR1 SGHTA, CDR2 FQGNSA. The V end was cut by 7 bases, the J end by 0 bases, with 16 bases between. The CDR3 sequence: CASNPRTASSYNEQFF. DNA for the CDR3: TGTGCCAGCAACCCAAGGACTGCCAGCTCCTACAATGAGCAGTTCTTC.

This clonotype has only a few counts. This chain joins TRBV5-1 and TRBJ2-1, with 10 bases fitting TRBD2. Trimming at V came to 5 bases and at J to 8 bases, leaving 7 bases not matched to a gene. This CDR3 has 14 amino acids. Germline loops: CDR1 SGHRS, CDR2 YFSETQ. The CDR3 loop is CASRSSGGAHEQFF. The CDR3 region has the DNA TGCGCCAGCAGATCGAGCGGGGGGGCCCATGAGCAGTTCTTC.

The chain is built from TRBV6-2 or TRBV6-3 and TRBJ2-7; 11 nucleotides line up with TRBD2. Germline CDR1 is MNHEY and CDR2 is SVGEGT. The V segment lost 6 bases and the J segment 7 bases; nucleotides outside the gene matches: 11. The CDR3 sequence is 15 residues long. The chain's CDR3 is CASSLGLAGTDEQYV. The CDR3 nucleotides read TGTGCCAGCAGCCTCGGACTAGCGGGTACGGATGAGCAGTACGTC.

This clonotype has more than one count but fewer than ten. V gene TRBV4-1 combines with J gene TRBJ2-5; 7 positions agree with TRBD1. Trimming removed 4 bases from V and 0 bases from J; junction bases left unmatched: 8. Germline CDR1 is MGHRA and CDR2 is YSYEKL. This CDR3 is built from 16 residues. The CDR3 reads CASSPHRGRNQETQYF. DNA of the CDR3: TGCGCCAGCAGCCCCCACAGGGGTAGGAACCAAGAGACCCAGTACTTC.

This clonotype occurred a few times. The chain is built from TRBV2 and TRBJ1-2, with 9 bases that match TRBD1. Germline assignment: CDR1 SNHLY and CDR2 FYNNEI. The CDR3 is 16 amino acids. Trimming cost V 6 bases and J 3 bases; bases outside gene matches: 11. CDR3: CASRTGLGQGHYGYTF. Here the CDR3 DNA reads TGTGCCAGCAGGACGGGTCTTGGACAGGGGCACTATGGCTACACCTTC.

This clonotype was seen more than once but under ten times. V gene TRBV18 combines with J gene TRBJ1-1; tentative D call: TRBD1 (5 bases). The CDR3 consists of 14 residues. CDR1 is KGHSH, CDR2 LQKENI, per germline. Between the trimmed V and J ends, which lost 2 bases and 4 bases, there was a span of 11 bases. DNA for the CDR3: TGTGCCAGCTCACCAGGACACCTAGGCACTGAAGCTTTCTTT. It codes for CASSPGHLGTEAFF.